This T cell receptor (beta chain) appears in the sequencing data of a study of CXCR3-negative and CXCR3-positive naive CD8 T cells. UMI-labeled 5' RACE TRB cDNA libraries were prepared from the cells. TCRdb re-called the 5' RACE reads, yielding one record per CDR3 amino acid sequence without DNA. Its clone listing holds more than 80,000 distinct CDR3 sequences. The CDR3 sequence is 17 residues long. Germline V gives CDR1 MNHEY, CDR2 SVGEGT. About this clonotype itself: Its antigen is undetermined.

Study-wide findings and caveats: TRB CDR3 hydrophobicity was greater in CXCR3-positive naive cells than in CXCR3-negative naive cells.

This chain links TRBV6-2 or TRBV6-3 with TRBJ1-1; TCRdb returns TRBD1, unconfirmable since there is no DNA. The sequenced material came from naive CXCR3+ CD8+ T cells from blood. As for subset: CD45RO-CCR7+CD27+CD95- naive CD8+ T cells expressing CXCR3 (TNR3+). The TCR comes from a human donor in good health. Some clones in this sample may be carry-over from other donors' samples. The CDR3 is CASSWRATGGAGTEAFF.